Listed here are 18 T cell receptor beta chains from one sample, sequenced in a study of T cell repertoires in cytomegalovirus infection. One entry per CDR3 protein, called by TCRdb with MiXCR from the reads. The sample yields 510,000 or so distinct CDR3 sequences, more than 25% seen once. Sequencing was performed on PBMCs. The receptor source for this set is a human donor in good health (CMV status not recorded). Some clones in this sample may be carry-over from other donors' samples.

The chain employs TRBV20-1 and TRBJ2-1, with D tentatively TRBD2 (5 bases). Germline CDR1 and CDR2: DFQATT and SNEGSKA (reference sequence). Trimming cost V 0 bases and J 0 bases, with 9 bases left between them. The CDR3 is made up of 15 amino acids. Here the CDR3 DNA reads TGCAGTGCTAGAGATTATGGGAGCTCCTACAATGAGCAGTTCTTC. Protein: CSARDYGSSYNEQFF.

The rearrangement joins TRBV6-5 to TRBJ2-7; D not certain. Trimming shortened V by 7 bases and J by 3 bases, and 13 bases separated the two germline ends. The V gene's germline CDR1 is MNHEY and CDR2 SVGAGI. This CDR3 is built from 13 residues. This chain's CDR3 is CASTVGLDYEQYF. CDR3 coding DNA: TGTGCCAGCACGGTGGGGTTGGACTACGAGCAGTACTTC.

This clonotype was found a few times. The chain has TRBV20-1 and TRBJ2-7; 11 bases fit TRBD2. The CDR3 has 17 amino acids. V shed 0 bases and J 7 bases; nucleotides not matched to a gene: 14. Germline CDR1 reads DFQATT; CDR2 reads SNEGSKA (reference sequence). This chain's CDR3 is CSARDRRLAGPAGEQYF. CDR3 coding DNA: TGCAGTGCTAGAGATAGGAGACTAGCGGGACCCGCAGGGGAGCAGTACTTC.

The chain employs TRBV5-4 and TRBJ1-6; D unclear. The CDR3 consists of 16 residues. The germline V gene encodes CDR1 SGHNT and CDR2 YYREEE (reference sequence). V dropped 2 bases and J dropped 9 bases, with 18 bases sitting between them. The CDR3: CASSFYGLGSGSPLHF. The DNA for the CDR3 is TGTGCCAGCAGCTTTTACGGCTTGGGGTCCGGTTCACCCCTCCACTTT.

The chain joins TRBV7-3 to TRBJ1-1; D is unclear. Germline CDR1 and CDR2: SGHTA and FQGTGA. V shed 4 bases and J shed 1 base, with 10 bases lying between them. The CDR3 is 14 residues long. Written as DNA, the CDR3 is TGTGCCAGCAGCTCCACCCCAGGGAACACTGAAGCTTTCTTT. This codes for CASSSTPGNTEAFF.

The chain has TRBV10-3 and TRBJ1-1; D is unresolved. The CDR3 loop spans 13 amino acids. V was pared by 8 bases and J by 2 bases, with 12 bases between. CDR1 ENHRY and CDR2 SYGVKD come from the germline V gene. The CDR3 bases are TGTGCCATCGGCTCTAGCGGTAACACTGAAGCTTTCTTT. Translated, it gives CAIGSSGNTEAFF.

The chain couples TRBV29-1 to TRBJ1-1, with 8 positions matching TRBD1. The CDR3 runs 12 residues. Germline trimming cut 3 bases from V and 11 bases from J; bases unmatched to any gene: 8. Germline values: CDR1 SQVTM, CDR2 ANQGSEA. The CDR3 sequence: CSVDGGQGTAFF. The CDR3 DNA reads TGCAGCGTTGATGGCGGACAGGGCACTGCTTTCTTT. Using reference TRBV29-1 and TRBJ1-1 for the parts outside the CDR3, the full variable domain is SAVISQKPSRDICQRGTSLTIQCQVDSQVTMMFWYRQQPGQSLTLIATANQGSEATYESGFVIDKFPISRPNLTFSTLTVSNMSPEDSSIYLCSVDGGQGTAFFGQGTRLTVV.

CDR3 nucleotides: TGTGCCAGCAGCACCGGGAGGGGTAGGCAGTACTTC. Translated, it gives CASSTGRGRQYF. V is TRBV7-9 and J is TRBJ2-4; 8 nucleotides match TRBD2. V shed 5 bases and J 13 bases; nucleotides not matched to a gene: 7. The CDR3 covers 12 residues. CDR1 and CDR2 from the germline V gene are SEHNR and FQNEAQ (reference sequence).

This clonotype has just a few counts. The V gene is TRBV4-1, the J gene TRBJ2-7; D is uncertain. The CDR3 loop spans 15 amino acids. CDR1 is MGHRA and CDR2 is YSYEKL in the germline V gene. V gave up 2 bases and J gave up 4 bases, with 15 bases separating them. The CDR3: CASSQFNDNRYEQYF. The CDR3 DNA follows: TGCGCCAGCAGCCAATTCAACGACAATCGGTACGAGCAGTACTTC.

There are many counts of this clonotype. This chain uses TRBV7-9 with TRBJ2-7; D remains unclear. V lost 5 bases, J lost 2 bases, and 22 bases lay in between. The CDR3 length is 17 residues. Germline CDR1 and CDR2: SEHNR and FQNEAQ (reference sequence). The CDR3 region has the DNA TGTGCCAGCAGCCCCGTGATAGTCCGCTTAGGAGCCTACGAGCAGTACGTC. Encoded protein: CASSPVIVRLGAYEQYV.

J is TRBJ1-1 and V is TRBV15; the D is unclear. Trimming removed 1 base from V and 1 base from J, with 10 bases in between. The germline V gene has CDR1 LNHNV and CDR2 YYDKDF (reference sequence). The CDR3 is 15 amino acids. As DNA, the CDR3 is TGTGCCACCAGCAGAGTATATGGCAAGAACACTGAAGCTTTCTTT. This translates into CATSRVYGKNTEAFF.

This clonotype has more than one count but fewer than ten. The V and J genes are TRBV6-1 and TRBJ1-4; D not certain. Germline V gene lookup returns CDR1 MNHNS and CDR2 SASEGT. The CDR3 totals 12 residues. Trimming pared 0 bases from V and 5 bases from J, leaving 1 base between. The CDR3 region has the DNA TGTGCCAGCAGTGAAGCGAATGAAAAACTGTTTTTT. It is translated as CASSEANEKLFF.

J is TRBJ2-3 and V is TRBV6-2 or TRBV6-3; weak D call: TRBD2 (5 bases). CDR1 is MNHEY, CDR2 SVGEGT, per germline. Deletions cut 7 bases from V and 2 bases from J, with 10 bases between. The CDR3 has 13 residues. The CDR3, as DNA: TGTGCCAGCACCCTGGACTTCACAGATACGCAGTATTTT. Protein product: CASTLDFTDTQYF.

This sequence joins TRBV27 and TRBJ1-2, with 8 positions matching TRBD1. This CDR3 comprises 12 residues. CDR1 and CDR2 from the germline V gene are MNHEY and SMNVEV (reference sequence). The junction had 5 bases not matched to a gene; V was cut back by 6 bases and J by 8 bases. The CDR3 DNA sequence: TGTGCCAGCAGGGGACAGGTGGAGGGCTACACCTTC. This gives the protein CASRGQVEGYTF.

The V call is TRBV27, the J call TRBJ1-4, with 9 bases aligning to TRBD1. Germline CDR1 MNHEY, CDR2 SMNVEV (reference sequence). This CDR3 is built from 16 residues. V trimming: 5 bases; J trimming: 2 bases; junction bases outside the gene matches: 6. The CDR3 coding sequence is TGTGCCAGCAGTCCGGGACAGGGTGTCACTAATGAAAAACTGTTTTTT. Translating it yields CASSPGQGVTNEKLFF. The full variable domain, in which reference TRBV27 and TRBJ1-4 provide the parts outside the CDR3, is EAQVTQNPRYLITVTGKKLTVTCSQNMNHEYMSWYRQDPGLGLRQIYYSMNVEVTDKGDVPEGYKVSRKEKRNFPLILESPSPNQTSLYFCASSPGQGVTNEKLFFGSGTQLSVL.

The chain links TRBV6-2 or TRBV6-3 to TRBJ1-5; D unclear. This CDR3 spans 13 amino acids. Trimming removed 7 bases at V and 7 bases at J, with 14 bases between. Germline V gene lookup returns CDR1 MNHEY and CDR2 SVGEGT. The CDR3 loop reads CASTGAGRQPQHF. The CDR3 DNA is TGTGCCAGCACAGGAGCGGGCAGGCAGCCCCAGCATTTT.

The rearrangement joins TRBV6-2 or TRBV6-3 to TRBJ2-5; no clear D. The germline V gene encodes CDR1 MNHEY and CDR2 SVGEGT. The CDR3 extends over 14 amino acids. V was trimmed by 6 bases and J by 1 base, leaving 12 bases between them. The CDR3 here is CASSDTPVQETQYF. DNA for the CDR3: TGTGCCAGCAGCGACACCCCCGTCCAAGAGACCCAGTACTTC.

In its sample, this clonotype was seen a few times. The chain carries TRBV29-1 and TRBJ2-3; D might be TRBD1 (5 bases). From germline, CDR1 is SQVTM and CDR2 ANQGSEA. This CDR3 spans 15 amino acids. Trimming shortened V by 5 bases and J by 1 base, and 16 bases separated the two germline ends. The CDR3 loop is CSVQDIPSGTDTQYF. Here the CDR3 DNA reads TGCAGCGTTCAGGACATACCGTCGGGCACAGATACGCAGTATTTT.